The 28 T cell receptor beta chains below all came from one sample that was sequenced in a study of PD-1 blockade in classical Hodgkin lymphoma (dated by TCRdb to about 2020). This sample's time point label indicates: cycle 2 day 1 (C2D1) of nivolumab. Every trial patient had relapsed following autologous stem cell transplantation, and prior brentuximab vedotin exposure was what differed among cohorts A, B and C. The library was generated by the immunoSEQ multiplex PCR assay. The immuneACCESS repertoire file appears here via TCRdb, limited to in-frame rearrangements. These files lack a portion of the clones; in checked studies, under half of the deficit traces to unresolved V genes, and the cause of the others is not known. In all, the sample holds over 45,000 clones, and roughly 66% of those were seen once. The ten largest make up more than 13% of the sample. Material: peripheral blood mononuclear cells (PBMCs), obtained before the second cycle of nivolumab. The receptors shown here come from a human donor with classical Hodgkin lymphoma.

This clone showed up just a few times. The chain joins TRBV14 to TRBJ1-4; no definite D call. The length of the CDR3 is 12 residues. Germline-derived CDR1 and CDR2 are SGHDN and FVKESK. With 3 bases removed from V and 8 bases from J, the gap between germline ends came to 7 bases. The CDR3 DNA follows: TGTGCCAGCAGCCACTTAAACGAAAAACTGTTTTTT. Translated: CASSHLNEKLFF.

The rearrangement links TRBV11-2 to TRBJ1-1; D uncertain. The CDR3 contains 11 residues. Trimming stripped 5 bases from V and 6 bases from J, with 7 bases between. Germline V gene data show CDR1 as SGHAT and CDR2 as FQNNGV. The CDR3 protein is CASSQRAEAFF. CDR3 coding DNA: TGTGCCAGCAGCCAACGAGCTGAAGCTTTCTTT. The entire variable domain, with the rest obtained from reference TRBV11-2 and TRBJ1-1, is as follows: EAGVAQSPRYKIIEKRQSVAFWCNPISGHATLYWYQQILGQGPKLLIQFQNNGVVDDSQLPKDRFSAERLKGVDSTLKIQPAKLEDSAVYLCASSQRAEAFFGQGTRLTVV.

This sequence joins TRBV5-1 and TRBJ2-3, with 7 positions matching TRBD1. CDR3 length: 15 amino acids. J gave up 0 bases and V 2 bases, and 3 bases lay outside the gene matches. Germline CDR1 reads SGHRS; CDR2 reads YFSETQ. The CDR3 DNA reads as TGCGCCAGCAGCTTCCGGACAGGTAGCACAGATACGCAGTATTTT. Amino acids: CASSFRTGSTDTQYF. The full variable domain, completed using reference TRBV5-1 and TRBJ2-3, is KAGVTQTPRYLIKTRGQQVTLSCSPISGHRSVSWYQQTPGQGLQFLFEYFSETQRNKGNFPGRFSGRQFSNSRSEMNVSTLELGDSALYLCASSFRTGSTDTQYFGPGTRLTVL.

Concerning this clone: Other DNA variants within this sample encode the same CDR3. The rearrangement joins TRBV18 to TRBJ1-5; 10 bases agree with TRBD1. Germline trimming cut 3 bases from V and 1 base from J; bases unmatched to any gene: 3. The germline V gene encodes CDR1 KGHSH and CDR2 LQKENI. CDR3 size: 16 residues. CDR3 residues: CASSPGTGVSNQPQHF. The CDR3 DNA sequence: TGTGCCAGCTCACCGGGGACAGGGGTGAGCAATCAGCCCCAGCATTTT.

V and J are TRBV7-9 and TRBJ2-6; no clear D gene. Germline V lookup: CDR1 SEHNR, CDR2 FQNEAQ (reference sequence). The CDR3 is 16 amino acids. V gave up 3 bases and J gave up 0 bases, with 9 bases separating them. This chain's CDR3 is CASSFDGLSGANVLTF. CDR3 DNA sequence: TGTGCCAGCAGCTTCGACGGCCTCTCTGGGGCCAACGTCCTGACTTTC.

This clone turned up a few times. CDR3: CAWSLGTGPLEQYF. The CDR3 coding sequence is TGTGCCTGGAGTCTAGGGACAGGGCCGCTCGAGCAGTACTTC. The chain couples TRBV30 to TRBJ2-7; TRBD1 matches 9 bases. Germline V gives CDR1 GTSNPN, CDR2 SVGIG (reference sequence). This CDR3 comprises 14 residues. V shed 2 bases and J 6 bases; nucleotides not matched to a gene: 8. The variable domain in full, with the rest retrieved from reference TRBV30 and TRBJ2-7, is SQTIHQWPATLVQPVGSPLSLECTVEGTSNPNLYWYRQAAGRGLQLLFYSVGIGQISSEVPQNLSASRPQDRQFILSSKKLLLSDSGFYLCAWSLGTGPLEQYFGPGTRLTVT.

The V gene is TRBV30, the J gene TRBJ1-1; TRBD1 might be the D (5 bases). The V gene lost 2 bases and the J gene lost 2 bases, with 12 bases spanning the gap. This CDR3 is 14 amino acids long. The germline CDR1 and CDR2 sequences are GTSNPN and SVGIG (reference sequence). The CDR3 protein is CAWSSGTPNTEAFF. CDR3 coding DNA: TGTGCCTGGAGTTCCGGGACCCCCAACACTGAAGCTTTCTTT.

The genes are TRBV6-5 and TRBJ2-4, with 9 bases that match TRBD1. After removal of 6 bases from V and 6 bases from J, the junction contained 3 bases not matched to a gene. CDR1 and CDR2 from the germline V gene are MNHEY and SVGAGI. CDR3 length: 13 amino acids. The CDR3 nucleotides read TGTGCCAGCAGAGCGGGACAGGGAAACATTCAGTACTTC. Residues: CASRAGQGNIQYF.

This chain uses TRBV2 with TRBJ1-4; D perhaps matches TRBD1 (5 bases). From germline, CDR1 is SNHLY and CDR2 FYNNEI. The CDR3 runs to 16 residues. Trimming took 2 bases from V and 7 from J, leaving 17 bases between them. CDR3 loop: CASSEQGTPRGEKLFF. As DNA, the CDR3 is TGTGCCAGCAGTGAACAGGGAACCCCTCGGGGTGAAAAACTGTTTTTT.

The rearrangement joins TRBV10-3 to TRBJ2-7; no definite D call. This CDR3 is 15 amino acids long. The V gene's germline CDR1 is ENHRY and CDR2 SYGVKD. V shed 5 bases and J shed 0 bases, with 14 bases lying between them. CDR3 in DNA: TGTGCCATCAGTTCTGTGACTCTCAGCTCCTACGAGCAGTACTTC. It encodes CAISSVTLSSYEQYF.

The rearrangement links TRBV7-3 to TRBJ2-3, with 8 bases aligning to TRBD1. Germline V gene lookup returns CDR1 SGHTA and CDR2 FQGTGA. This CDR3 contains 16 residues. Germline trimming cut 5 bases from V and 5 bases from J; bases unmatched to any gene: 12. DNA of the CDR3: TGTGCCAGCAGCCAGGCAGACAGGGGACTCAGAGATACGCAGTATTTT. Translating it yields CASSQADRGLRDTQYF.

The chain has TRBV7-7 and TRBJ1-5; possibly TRBD1 for D (6 bases). Germline V gives CDR1 SSHAT, CDR2 FNYEAQ (reference sequence). V gave up 7 bases and J gave up 6 bases, with 22 bases separating them. This CDR3 has 16 amino acids. The DNA for the CDR3 is TGTGCCAGCACTTTATCCCCGGGGGGGGGCTTTCAGCCCCAGCATTTT. Its translation is CASTLSPGGGFQPQHF.

This chain connects TRBV7-8 to TRBJ2-7; TRBD2 matches 10 bases. The germline V gene encodes CDR1 SGHVS and CDR2 FQNEAQ. V was clipped by 8 bases and J by 4 bases; unmatched bases: 5. This CDR3 is 13 amino acids long. This chain's CDR3 is CASGQAGGYEQYF. The CDR3 DNA reads TGTGCCAGCGGGCAAGCGGGAGGGTACGAGCAGTACTTC.

The chain employs TRBV21-1 and TRBJ1-2; no check of the table's D call, TRBD1, against the DNA was made. TRBV21-1 is labeled a pseudogene. This CDR3 comprises 14 residues. CDR3 in amino acids: CASSKEVYRYGYTF. CDR3 DNA: TGTGCCAGCAGCAAAGAGGTTTACAGATATGGCTACACCTTC.

The V and J genes are TRBV9 and TRBJ2-3; D gene ambiguous. This CDR3 region has 14 residues. Germline V CDR1 and CDR2: SGDLS, YYNGEE. The V end was cut by 0 bases, the J end by 4 bases, with 9 bases between. This chain's CDR3 is CASSVGVYPDTQYF. As DNA, the CDR3 is TGTGCCAGCAGCGTAGGAGTATACCCAGATACGCAGTATTTT.

The chain links TRBV10-3 to TRBJ1-1, with unresolved D. CDR1 ENHRY and CDR2 SYGVKD come from the germline V gene. There are 15 residues in the CDR3. Trimming removed 6 bases from V and 0 bases from J, with 14 bases in between. The CDR3 DNA sequence: TGTGCCATCAGGATTGCGGTCCAGATGAACACTGAAGCTTTCTTT. The encoded protein is CAIRIAVQMNTEAFF.

This chain uses TRBV5-1 with TRBJ2-3; D uncertain. The CDR3 has 12 residues. Germline CDR1 reads SGHRS; CDR2 reads YFSETQ. The ends were cut back, 0 bases at V and 4 bases at J, with 3 bases in the middle. CDR3 in DNA: TGCGCCAGCAGCTTGGTTTCAGATACGCAGTATTTT. Its translation: CASSLVSDTQYF.

This chain links TRBV4-1 with TRBJ2-3, with 7 bases lining up with TRBD1. Per germline, CDR1 MGHRA and CDR2 YSYEKL. CDR3 size: 15 residues. V gave up 5 bases and J gave up 4 bases; unmatched junction bases: 9. The CDR3 nucleotides read TGCGCCAGCAGCGCTAGGGGGCCCGGCGCAGATACGCAGTATTTT. Translated: CASSARGPGADTQYF.

The rearrangement links TRBV2 to TRBJ2-3; D perhaps matches TRBD1 (5 bases). Germline V CDR1 and CDR2: SNHLY, FYNNEI. V was shortened by 4 bases and J by 4 bases, with 9 bases between the two germline ends. This CDR3 has 13 amino acids. CDR3 protein: CASSAGFADTQYF. Written as DNA, the CDR3 is TGTGCCAGCAGTGCAGGGTTTGCAGATACGCAGTATTTT. Variable domain in full (rest from reference TRBV2 and TRBJ2-3): EPEVTQTPSHQVTQMGQEVILRCVPISNHLYFYWYRQILGQKVEFLVSFYNNEISEKSEIFDDQFSVERPDGSNFTLKIRSTKLEDSAMYFCASSAGFADTQYFGPGTRLTVL.

The chain employs TRBV19 and TRBJ1-5; unclear D gene. Germline assignment: CDR1 LNHDA and CDR2 SQIVND (reference sequence). V shed 1 base and J shed 0 bases, with 10 bases lying between them. This CDR3 comprises 16 residues. CDR3 DNA: TGTGCCAGTAGTATAGCTCGGGGAAATAGCAATCAGCCCCAGCATTTT. This translates into CASSIARGNSNQPQHF.

This clone was observed once. This chain connects TRBV6-1 to TRBJ1-1; D call uncertain. The CDR3 runs 13 residues. V was clipped by 6 bases and J by 1 base, with 9 bases between them. The germline V gene encodes CDR1 MNHNS and CDR2 SASEGT. The DNA of the CDR3 is TGTGCCAGCAGCCCTAAAACGAACACTGAAGCTTTCTTT. This codes for CASSPKTNTEAFF.

The chain employs TRBV19 and TRBJ2-7, with a weak D call TRBD2 (6 bases). Germline loops: CDR1 LNHDA, CDR2 SQIVND (reference sequence). The CDR3 runs 15 residues. V was shortened by 8 bases and J by 3 bases, with 20 bases between the two germline ends. The CDR3 spells CASCEGGGVNYEQYF. As DNA, the CDR3 is TGTGCCAGTTGCGAAGGCGGAGGGGTGAACTACGAGCAGTACTTC.

The chain employs TRBV27 and TRBJ1-2, with D perhaps TRBD1 (6 bases). This CDR3 has 16 residues. Deletions cut 0 bases from V and 4 bases from J, with 15 bases between. The germline CDR1 and CDR2 sequences are MNHEY and SMNVEV (reference sequence). The CDR3 spells CASSLSGAGTGYGYTF. The CDR3 coding sequence is TGTGCCAGCAGTTTATCGGGGGCAGGGACGGGCTATGGCTACACCTTC.

V gene TRBV30 combines with J gene TRBJ1-2; the D gene is possibly TRBD1 (6 bases). There are 13 residues in the CDR3. CDR1 and CDR2 from the germline V gene are GTSNPN and SVGIG (reference sequence). Trimming removed 0 bases at V and 6 bases at J, with 11 bases between. As DNA, the CDR3 is TGTGCCTGGAGTGTAGGGGACATCAATGGCTACACCTTC. Residues: CAWSVGDINGYTF.

This clone was seen more than once but under ten times. The rearrangement links TRBV7-9 to TRBJ1-5; 9 positions match TRBD1. This CDR3 is built from 16 residues. CDR1 and CDR2 (germline): SEHNR, FQNEAQ (reference sequence). After removal of 5 bases from V and 3 bases from J, the junction contained 8 bases not matched to a gene. For the CDR3, the DNA is TGTGCCAGCAGCGTCGCCGGGACAGGGCCCAATCAGCCCCAGCATTTT. Translation: CASSVAGTGPNQPQHF.

The chain uses TRBV6-5 and TRBJ2-1; 7 nucleotides align to TRBD2. With 8 bases clipped from V and 9 bases from J, the junction kept 7 bases outside the gene matches. This CDR3 has 12 amino acids. Germline CDR1 reads MNHEY; CDR2 reads SVGAGI. CDR3 sequence: CASQGLVGEQFF. The CDR3 coding sequence is TGTGCCAGCCAAGGACTAGTGGGTGAGCAGTTCTTC.

This rearrangement joins TRBV7-2 to TRBJ2-2; perhaps TRBD2 as D (6 bases). CDR1 and CDR2 (germline): SGHTA, FQGNSA. V was trimmed by 4 bases and J by 4 bases, leaving 16 bases between them. This CDR3 contains 16 residues. The DNA of the CDR3 is TGTGCCAGCAGCTCCCGTGGGGGTAGCGGCACCGGGGAGCTGTTTTTT. Translated, it gives CASSSRGGSGTGELFF.

The chain employs TRBV27 and TRBJ1-2; D is unclear. In germline, CDR1 is MNHEY, CDR2 SMNVEV (reference sequence). The CDR3 is 15 residues long. Trimming took 5 bases from V and 4 from J, leaving 17 bases between them. The CDR3 is CASSLRPLDLYGYTF. CDR3 DNA sequence: TGTGCCAGCAGTCTCCGGCCCCTGGATCTCTATGGCTACACCTTC.